These 10 T cell receptor beta chains came from one sample sequenced in a study of cytomegalovirus exposure and HLA in healthy donors. Primers for the PCR totalled 60 Vbeta and 13 Jbeta. Profiling relied on immunoSEQ multiplex PCR, and the TCRdb table lists in-frame clones only, not all of them. The table has some 200,000 clones, roughly 91% seen once. Sample: PBMCs. The receptors originated from a woman aged 18-29 years in good health and CMV-seronegative.

The chain links TRBV4-1 to TRBJ2-4; D may be TRBD1 (5 bases). Germline-derived CDR1 and CDR2 are MGHRA and YSYEKL. The CDR3 extends over 16 amino acids. Trimming stripped 3 bases from V and 5 bases from J, with 17 bases between. The CDR3: CASSQQGISYENIQYF. CDR3 DNA: TGCGCCAGCAGCCAGCAGGGAATTTCTTACGAAAACATTCAGTACTTC.

The table lists this clone with a count of one. The CDR3 bases are TGTGCCAGCAGCGTAGCCCCAGCGGGGGGGCGCGAGCAGTTCTTC. It yields the protein CASSVAPAGGREQFF. The genes are TRBV9 and TRBJ2-1, with 10 bases matching TRBD2. Unmatched junction bases numbered 7, after V lost 0 bases and J lost 10 bases. Looked up from germline, CDR1 is SGDLS and CDR2 is YYNGEE. This CDR3 has 15 residues. Variable domain in full (rest from reference TRBV9 and TRBJ2-1): DSGVTQTPKHLITATGQRVTLRCSPRSGDLSVYWYQQSLDQGLQFLIQYYNGEERAKGNILERFSAQQFPDLHSELNLSSLELGDSALYFCASSVAPAGGREQFFGPGTRLTVL.

The chain is built from TRBV5-1 and TRBJ2-3; TRBD1 matches 8 bases. This CDR3 is built from 16 residues. CDR1 and CDR2 (germline): SGHRS, YFSETQ. Germline trimming cut 0 bases from V and 1 base from J; bases unmatched to any gene: 4. The CDR3 here is CASSLAATGGTDTQYF. CDR3 DNA: TGCGCCAGCAGCTTGGCCGCGACAGGGGGCACAGATACGCAGTATTTT.

This chain uses TRBV6-1 with TRBJ2-2; 16 nucleotides agree with TRBD2. The CDR3 extends over 17 amino acids. J was trimmed by 5 bases and V by 4 bases; bases with no gene match: 4. Germline V lookup: CDR1 MNHNS, CDR2 SASEGT. The CDR3 DNA follows: TGTGCCAGCAGTGCCGGGGGACTAGCGGGAGGGACCGGGGAGCTGTTTTTT. Translation: CASSAGGLAGGTGELFF.

This chain connects TRBV4-1 to TRBJ2-4, with 9 bases that match TRBD2. CDR3 size: 17 residues. J lost 0 bases, V lost 4 bases, and 7 bases had no gene match. Germline CDR1 reads MGHRA; CDR2 reads YSYEKL. CDR3 DNA: TGCGCCAGCAGCCCCGGACTAGCGCGTCTAGCCAAAAACATTCAGTACTTC. This codes for CASSPGLARLAKNIQYF.

The chain joins TRBV11-2 to TRBJ2-7, with D hard to call. The CDR3 is made up of 13 amino acids. The germline gives CDR1 SGHAT, CDR2 FQNNGV. V was shortened by 0 bases and J by 6 bases, with 9 bases between the two germline ends. CDR3 DNA sequence: TGTGCCAGCAGCTTAGATTGGTCGGGCGAGCAGTACTTC. Its translation is CASSLDWSGEQYF.

The rearrangement uses TRBV6-1 and TRBJ1-1; D is perhaps TRBD1 (5 bases). The CDR3 length is 14 residues. Trimming took 7 bases from V and 1 from J, leaving 13 bases between them. From germline, CDR1 is MNHNS and CDR2 SASEGT. The CDR3 DNA follows: TGTGCCAGCAAATACCTTGACAGGAACACTGAAGCTTTCTTT. This codes for CASKYLDRNTEAFF.

V and J are TRBV7-2 and TRBJ1-2, with D possibly TRBD1 on 6 matching bases. The CDR3 is 16 amino acids. Trimming took off 6 bases at V and 0 bases at J, with 17 bases between the two ends. CDR1 and CDR2 from the germline V gene are SGHTA and FQGNSA. The CDR3, as DNA: TGTGCCAGCAGACTAAGGGCAGGGGCAGCTAACTATGGCTACACCTTC. It translates to CASRLRAGAANYGYTF.

The chain links TRBV11-3 to TRBJ2-5, with a possible D match to TRBD1 (6 bases). The CDR3 has 15 residues. Germline V gives CDR1 SGHNT, CDR2 YENEEA. V lost 0 bases and J 2 bases, leaving 10 bases between the germline ends. CDR3 region: CASSLDRQVQETQYF. The CDR3 DNA follows: TGTGCCAGCAGCTTAGACCGACAGGTTCAAGAGACCCAGTACTTC.

The chain has TRBV7-2 and TRBJ2-2; TRBD2 aligns across 15 bases. V lost 5 bases and J lost 4; bases outside the gene matches: 8. The V gene's germline CDR1 is SGHTA and CDR2 FQGNSA. CDR3 length: 18 residues. The CDR3 sequence: CASSRGLAGGLGTGELFF. The DNA for the CDR3 is TGTGCCAGCAGCCGAGGACTAGCGGGGGGGCTGGGCACCGGGGAGCTGTTTTTT.